This T cell receptor beta chain was identified during a study of identical twins. V was clipped by 3 bases and J by 6 bases; unmatched bases: 5. This CDR3 is built from 14 residues. Germline V CDR1 and CDR2: SGHRS, YFSETQ. One entry per CDR3 protein results from TCRdb running MiXCR on the 5' RACE reads. The sample gives about 720,000 distinct CDR3 sequences, over 8.5% of which show up once; 0.85% to 1% is in the top ten. Another study also made use of these data, one on yellow fever vaccine responses in identical twins.

The sequencing input was PBMCs. This receptor was obtained from a woman under 30 in good health. V usage is TRBV5-1 and J usage is TRBJ2-1, with 8 bases identical to TRBD1. The CDR3 loop is CASSWTGNSNEQFF. CDR3 nucleotide sequence: TGCGCCAGCAGCTGGACAGGGAATAGCAATGAGCAGTTCTTC. Together with reference TRBV5-1 and TRBJ2-1, the CDR3 gives the full variable domain: KAGVTQTPRYLIKTRGQQVTLSCSPISGHRSVSWYQQTPGQGLQFLFEYFSETQRNKGNFPGRFSGRQFSNSRSEMNVSTLELGDSALYLCASSWTGNSNEQFFGPGTRLTVL.